What follows are 3 T cell receptor beta chains derived from one specimen sequenced in a study of tissue T cells after allogeneic stem cell transplantation. Here immunoSEQ multiplex PCR was the method, and the copy in TCRdb shows in-frame clones only, minus some. The sample contains roughly 51,000 clones, about three quarters of which appear only once. The sample comprised sorted cells pooled from one or two spleens. The receptors were gathered from a pool of C57BL/6 mice in good health.

Comments on this clone: Mouse gene names and germline throughout. The read comes to an end 1 residue before the CDR3 does, leaving the germline J gene to fill in the end. The J gene is TRBJ2-4, the V gene TRBV31; D remains unclear. This CDR3 region has 13 residues. Germline V gene lookup returns CDR1 GKSSPN and CDR2 SITVG. The V and J ends lost 0 bases and 0 bases respectively, with 4 bases between them. The CDR3 reads CAWSLQSQNTLYF. Incomplete CDR3 DNA: TGTGCCTGGAGTCTACAGAGTCAAAACACCTTGTAC.

Points on this clone: The gene names here belong to mouse. The DNA ends 1 residue before the CDR3 does, and the rest of the CDR3 is filled in from the germline J gene. The chain employs TRBV17 and TRBJ2-4; TRBD2 might be the D (7 bases). The CDR3 is 15 amino acids. Trimming cost V 3 bases and J 3 bases, with 13 bases left between them. CDR1 and CDR2 (germline): MNHDT, YYDKIL. CDR3 loop: CASSRGGEGQNTLYF. The CDR3 bases that were read are TGTGCTAGCAGTAGGGGGGGCGAGGGGCAAAACACCTTGTAC.

Points on this clone: The genes are named according to mouse. The read comes to an end 1 residue before the CDR3 does, leaving the germline J gene to fill in the end. The sample contains more than one DNA sequence encoding this CDR3. The chain has TRBV16 and TRBJ2-3; D is unresolved. V lost 5 bases and J 0 bases, leaving 6 bases between the germline ends. The CDR3 runs to 13 residues. CDR1 SGHSA and CDR2 FRNQAP come from the germline V gene. This chain's CDR3 is CASSLGSAETLYF. Partial CDR3 DNA: TGTGCAAGCAGCCTCGGTAGTGCAGAAACGCTGTAT.